This TCR beta chain stems from a study of T cell repertoires in cytomegalovirus infection. On this clonotype itself: Its target is unknown.

Each CDR3 protein is one row after TCRdb ran MiXCR on the reads. The data hold hundreds of thousands of distinct CDR3 sequences, with 31% observed a single time. The V gene's germline CDR1 is SGHDT and CDR2 YYEEEE. This CDR3 contains 15 residues. V gave up 4 bases and J gave up 4 bases, with 14 bases separating them. This rearrangement joins TRBV5-6 to TRBJ2-2; D is uncertain. The material sequenced was cultured CD8+ T cells from PBMCs, taken from culture after CMV antigen stimulation. This TCR came from a human donor in good health (CMV status not recorded). Some clones in this sample may be carry-over from other donors' samples. The CDR3: CASSHIDTFTGELFF. In DNA, the CDR3 is TGTGCCAGCAGCCATATAGACACCTTCACCGGGGAGCTGTTTTTT. Full variable domain (outside the CDR3, taken from reference TRBV5-6 and TRBJ2-2): DAGVTQSPTHLIKTRGQQVTLRCSPKSGHDTVSWYQQALGQGPQFIFQYYEEEERQRGNFPDRFSGHQFPNYSSELNVNALLLGDSALYLCASSHIDTFTGELFFGEGSRLTVL.